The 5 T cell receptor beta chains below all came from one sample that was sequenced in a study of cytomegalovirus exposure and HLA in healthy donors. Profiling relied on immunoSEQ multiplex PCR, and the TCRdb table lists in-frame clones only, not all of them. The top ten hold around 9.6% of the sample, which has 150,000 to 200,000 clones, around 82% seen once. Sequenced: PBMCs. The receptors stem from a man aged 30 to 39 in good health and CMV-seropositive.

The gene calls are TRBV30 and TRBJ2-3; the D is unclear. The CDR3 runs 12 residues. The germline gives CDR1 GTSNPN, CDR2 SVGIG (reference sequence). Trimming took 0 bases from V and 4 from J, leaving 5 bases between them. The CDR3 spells CAWSVAPDTQYF. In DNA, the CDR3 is TGTGCCTGGAGTGTAGCGCCAGATACGCAGTATTTT.

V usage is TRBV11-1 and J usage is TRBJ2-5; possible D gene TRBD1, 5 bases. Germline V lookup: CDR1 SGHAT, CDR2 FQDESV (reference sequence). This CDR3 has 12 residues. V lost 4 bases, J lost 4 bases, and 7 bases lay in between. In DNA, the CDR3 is TGTGCCAGCAGCTCCAGGGTAGAGACCCAGTACTTC. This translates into CASSSRVETQYF.

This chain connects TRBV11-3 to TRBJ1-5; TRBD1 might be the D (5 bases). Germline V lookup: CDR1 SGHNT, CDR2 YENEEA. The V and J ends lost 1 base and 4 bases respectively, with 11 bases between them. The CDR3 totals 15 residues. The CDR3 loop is CASSLVGQGNQPQHF. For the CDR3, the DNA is TGTGCCAGCAGCTTAGTTGGTCAGGGTAATCAGCCCCAGCATTTT. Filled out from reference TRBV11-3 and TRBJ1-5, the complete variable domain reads EAGVVQSPRYKIIEKKQPVAFWCNPISGHNTLYWYLQNLGQGPELLIRYENEEAVDDSQLPKDRFSAERLKGVDSTLKIQPAELGDSAVYLCASSLVGQGNQPQHFGDGTRLSIL.

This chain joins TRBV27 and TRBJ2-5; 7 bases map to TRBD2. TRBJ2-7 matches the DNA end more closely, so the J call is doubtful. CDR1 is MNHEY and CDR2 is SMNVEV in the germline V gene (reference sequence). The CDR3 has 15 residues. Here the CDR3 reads CASSLETGRTYEQYF. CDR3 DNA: TGTGCCAGCAGCCTGGAAACCGGGAGGACCTACGAGCAGTACTTC.

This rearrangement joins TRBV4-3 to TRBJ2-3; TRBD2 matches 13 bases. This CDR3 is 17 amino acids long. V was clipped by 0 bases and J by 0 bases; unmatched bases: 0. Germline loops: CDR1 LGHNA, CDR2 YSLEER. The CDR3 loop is CASSQELAGGSTDTQYF. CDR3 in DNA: TGCGCCAGCAGCCAAGAACTAGCGGGGGGGAGCACAGATACGCAGTATTTT.